The rows below give T cell receptor beta chains drawn from one sample of a study of blood T cell repertoires in COVID-19. Clones were read by immunoSEQ multiplex PCR, and TCRdb kept only the in-frame ones, dropping some. The sample yields 95,000 to 150,000 clones, 85% to 90% seen once. The sample consisted of peripheral blood. These receptor sequences come from a man between 60 and 75 years old with acute or convalescent COVID-19. Each CDR3 is given with its conserved first and last residue.

j_gene	v_gene	CDR3aa
TRBJ2-2	TRBV7-2	CASSLRLAAGELFF
TRBJ1-2	TRBV5-1	CASSGGQKNYGYTF
TRBJ1-1	TRBV19	CASSALTQGNTEAFF
TRBJ2-7	TRBV7-9	CASSPGDSNYEQYF
TRBJ2-1	TRBV3-1/TRBV3-2	CASSQDRHLADFNNEQFF
TRBJ2-7	TRBV5-1	CASSLAQEPYYEQYF
TRBJ1-3	TRBV18	CASSPGADSGNTIYF
TRBJ2-2	TRBV19	CASSSSNTGELFF
TRBJ1-2	TRBV2	CASSEGHLYGYTF
TRBJ1-1	TRBV6-6	CASRGTGLSAEAFF
TRBJ2-5	TRBV28	CASTPASGYSQTQYF
TRBJ2-5	TRBV7-9	CASSLRTGGEETQYF
TRBJ2-7	TRBV6-1	CASSEEGEGSYEQYF
TRBJ2-1	TRBV7-3	CASSPPSNEQFF
TRBJ2-1	TRBV27	CASSILGQNNEQFF
TRBJ2-7	TRBV5-6	CASSLGQGPYEQYF
TRBJ2-3	TRBV11-2	CASGDRPFSTDTQYF
TRBJ1-5	TRBV6-5	CASSTTGSSNQPQHF
TRBJ2-7	TRBV11-2	CASSTGTGYEQYF
TRBJ2-1	TRBV15	CATRGSLAGFRNEQFF
TRBJ2-2	TRBV5-4	CASRRGGAGELFF
TRBJ1-6	TRBV27	CASSPSLRYNSPLHF
TRBJ1-5	TRBV28	CASSLLPDYYQPQHF
TRBJ2-3	TRBV6-2/TRBV6-3	CASSRDRATDTQYF
TRBJ1-1	TRBV6-5	CASSYREGFTEAFF
TRBJ2-7	TRBV5-5	CASSRLTRSYEQYF